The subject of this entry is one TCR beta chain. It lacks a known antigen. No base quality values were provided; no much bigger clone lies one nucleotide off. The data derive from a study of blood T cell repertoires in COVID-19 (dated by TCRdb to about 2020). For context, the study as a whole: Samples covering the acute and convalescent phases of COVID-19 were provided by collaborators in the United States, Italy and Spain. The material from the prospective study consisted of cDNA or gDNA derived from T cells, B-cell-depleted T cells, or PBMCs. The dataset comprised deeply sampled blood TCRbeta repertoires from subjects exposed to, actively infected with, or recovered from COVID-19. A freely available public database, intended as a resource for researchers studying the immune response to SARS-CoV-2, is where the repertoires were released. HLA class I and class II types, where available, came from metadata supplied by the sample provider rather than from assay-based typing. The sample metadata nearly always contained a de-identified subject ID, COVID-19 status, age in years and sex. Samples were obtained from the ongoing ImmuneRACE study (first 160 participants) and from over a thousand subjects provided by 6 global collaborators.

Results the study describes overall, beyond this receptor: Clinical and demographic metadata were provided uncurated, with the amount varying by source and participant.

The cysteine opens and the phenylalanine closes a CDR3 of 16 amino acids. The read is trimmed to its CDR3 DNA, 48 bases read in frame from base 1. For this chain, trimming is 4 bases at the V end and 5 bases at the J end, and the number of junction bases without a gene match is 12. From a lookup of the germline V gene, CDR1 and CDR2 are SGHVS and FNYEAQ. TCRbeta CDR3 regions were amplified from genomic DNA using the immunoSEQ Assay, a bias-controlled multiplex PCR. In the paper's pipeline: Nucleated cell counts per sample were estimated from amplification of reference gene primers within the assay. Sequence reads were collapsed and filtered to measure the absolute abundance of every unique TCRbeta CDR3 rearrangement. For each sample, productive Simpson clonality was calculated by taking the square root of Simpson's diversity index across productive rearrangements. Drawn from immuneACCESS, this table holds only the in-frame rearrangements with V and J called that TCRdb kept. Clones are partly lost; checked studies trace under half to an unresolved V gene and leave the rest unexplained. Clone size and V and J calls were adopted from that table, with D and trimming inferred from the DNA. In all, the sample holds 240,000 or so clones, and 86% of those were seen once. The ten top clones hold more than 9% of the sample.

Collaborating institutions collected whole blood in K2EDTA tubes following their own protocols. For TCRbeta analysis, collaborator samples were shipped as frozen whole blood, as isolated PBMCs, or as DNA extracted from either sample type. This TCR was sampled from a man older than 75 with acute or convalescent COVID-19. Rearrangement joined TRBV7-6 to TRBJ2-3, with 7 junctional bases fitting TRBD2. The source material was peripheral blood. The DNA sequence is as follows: TGTGCCAGCAGCTCCTTTGTGGGGCGGGAGCAAGATACGCAGTATTTT. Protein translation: CASSSFVGREQDTQYF.